A single sample gave rise to the 32 T cell receptor beta chains below, sequenced in a study of graft-versus-host responses after intestinal transplantation. Generated by immunoSEQ multiplex PCR, the TCRdb table keeps only in-frame clones and is missing some. The sample carries about 99,000 clones, around 93% recorded once. These receptors have no known antigen. Sequencing was performed on unstimulated CD8+ T cells sorted from spleen or lymph node cells, taken before transplant. The receptors come from a human donor who was the organ donor for an intestinal transplant.

The rearrangement joins TRBV9 to TRBJ2-1, with D uncertain. This CDR3 comprises 13 residues. Trimming removed 3 bases from V and 7 bases from J, with 11 bases in between. Per the germline V gene, CDR1 is SGDLS and CDR2 is YYNGEE. This CDR3 reads CASSGLLLNEQFF. The CDR3 coding sequence is TGTGCCAGCAGCGGACTCTTATTAAATGAGCAGTTCTTC.

This clone was seen once. V is TRBV6-5 and J is TRBJ2-7, with D possibly being TRBD2 (5 bases). Trimming took off 6 bases at V and 1 base at J, with 10 bases between the two ends. The CDR3 length is 13 residues. Germline loops: CDR1 MNHEY, CDR2 SVGAGI. In DNA, the CDR3 is TGTGCCAGCAGCCCAGCGGAATCCTACGAGCAGTACTTC. It is translated as CASSPAESYEQYF.

For the CDR3, the DNA is TGTGCCAGCAGCGTAGCTTCGGGGATTCAAGAGCAGTACTTC. This sequence encodes CASSVASGIQEQYF. The chain employs TRBV9 and TRBJ2-7, with D tentatively TRBD2 (5 bases). Trimming left V 0 bases short and J 7 bases short, with 14 bases between. Germline V CDR1 and CDR2: SGDLS, YYNGEE. There are 14 residues in the CDR3.

The gene calls are TRBV30 and TRBJ1-2; D possibly corresponds to TRBD1 (6 bases). This CDR3 contains 14 residues. The V end was cut by 2 bases, the J end by 4 bases, with 14 bases between. The germline CDR1 and CDR2 sequences are GTSNPN and SVGIG (reference sequence). The CDR3 reads CAWSFGDTVYGYTF. The CDR3 DNA reads as TGTGCCTGGAGTTTTGGGGACACGGTCTATGGCTACACCTTC.

CDR3 amino acids: CASSNSRRGEQYF. The DNA of the CDR3 is TGTGCCAGCAGTAACTCCAGGCGGGGGGAGCAGTACTTC. The chain couples TRBV27 to TRBJ2-7; 7 bases line up with TRBD2. V lost 5 bases to trimming and J lost 7 bases; unmatched junction nucleotides: 8. Germline V lookup: CDR1 MNHEY, CDR2 SMNVEV (reference sequence). The CDR3 loop spans 13 amino acids.

The chain carries TRBV5-4 and TRBJ2-7; weak D call: TRBD1 (6 bases). Germline CDR1 and CDR2: SGHNT and YYREEE (reference sequence). The CDR3 loop spans 14 amino acids. The V gene lost 1 base and the J gene lost 2 bases, with 10 bases spanning the gap. Here the CDR3 reads CASSLQDSPYEQYF. As DNA, the CDR3 is TGTGCCAGCAGCTTGCAGGACAGTCCCTACGAGCAGTACTTC. The complete variable domain, with remaining parts taken from reference TRBV5-4 and TRBJ2-7, reads ETGVTQSPTHLIKTRGQQVTLRCSSQSGHNTVSWYQQALGQGPQFIFQYYREEENGRGNFPPRFSGLQFPNYSSELNVNALELDDSALYLCASSLQDSPYEQYFGPGTRLTVT.

The rearrangement links TRBV27 to TRBJ1-2; D may be TRBD1 (5 bases). Trimming stripped 7 bases from V and 8 bases from J, with 20 bases between. This CDR3 spans 14 amino acids. CDR1 MNHEY and CDR2 SMNVEV come from the germline V gene (reference sequence). This CDR3 is CASTVVGGHGGYTF. The CDR3 region has the DNA TGTGCCAGCACCGTGGTGGGGGGTCATGGCGGCTACACCTTC.

This chain links TRBV28 with TRBJ1-1, with 8 positions matching TRBD1. Germline V gives CDR1 MDHEN, CDR2 SYDVKM. CDR3 length: 15 amino acids. The V and J ends lost 5 bases and 4 bases, in that order; junction bases with no gene match: 9. CDR3 in DNA: TGTGCCAGCAGTGTCTCCGGGACAGGTTTCACTGAAGCTTTCTTT. It codes for CASSVSGTGFTEAFF.

This chain links TRBV6-1 with TRBJ2-7; D is ambiguous. The CDR3 contains 17 residues. Trimming removed 0 bases from V and 2 bases from J, with 17 bases in between. Germline V CDR1 and CDR2: MNHNS, SASEGT. CDR3 nucleotides: TGTGCCAGCAGTGAAGCGGTCGTGGCAAGATCTGCCTACGAGCAGTACTTC. Residues: CASSEAVVARSAYEQYF.

DNA of the CDR3: TGTGCCAGCAGCTTAGATCCTTTCGACAGGGGGCTCTACAATGAGCAGTTCTTC. This codes for CASSLDPFDRGLYNEQFF. This chain links TRBV11-3 with TRBJ2-1, with TRBD1 matching 10 bases. This CDR3 region has 18 residues. Germline V CDR1 and CDR2: SGHNT, YENEEA. Unmatched junction bases numbered 8, after V lost 0 bases and J lost 3 bases. The full variable domain, in which reference TRBV11-3 and TRBJ2-1 provide the parts outside the CDR3, is EAGVVQSPRYKIIEKKQPVAFWCNPISGHNTLYWYLQNLGQGPELLIRYENEEAVDDSQLPKDRFSAERLKGVDSTLKIQPAELGDSAVYLCASSLDPFDRGLYNEQFFGPGTRLTVL.

The rearrangement joins TRBV28 to TRBJ2-7; TRBD1 might be the D (5 bases). Germline loops: CDR1 MDHEN, CDR2 SYDVKM. The CDR3 totals 13 residues. Trimming cost V 5 bases and J 2 bases, with 10 bases left between them. CDR3 residues: CASSRQLTYEQYF. DNA for the CDR3: TGTGCCAGCAGTCGACAGCTCACCTACGAGCAGTACTTC.

This clone was counted only a few times. This chain links TRBV6-5 with TRBJ2-7, with 11 bases matching TRBD1. J lost 3 bases, V lost 8 bases, and 6 bases had no gene match. This CDR3 is 14 amino acids long. Germline loops: CDR1 MNHEY, CDR2 SVGAGI. The CDR3 DNA follows: TGTGCCAGCGAGGACAGGGGGCCCCACTACGAGCAGTACTTC. Protein product: CASEDRGPHYEQYF.

The chain links TRBV7-8 to TRBJ2-5, with 7 nucleotides matching TRBD1. Germline trimming cut 1 base from V and 2 bases from J; bases unmatched to any gene: 1. This CDR3 spans 14 amino acids. CDR1 and CDR2 from the germline V gene are SGHVS and FQNEAQ. CDR3 bases: TGTGCCAGCAGCTTAGTCAGGGGGCAAGAGACCCAGTACTTC. Protein sequence: CASSLVRGQETQYF.

This chain links TRBV27 with TRBJ2-3; TRBD2 matches at 8 bases. Germline V gene data show CDR1 as MNHEY and CDR2 as SMNVEV (reference sequence). The CDR3 length is 17 residues. V gave up 2 bases and J gave up 6 bases; unmatched junction bases: 13. Here the CDR3 DNA reads TGTGCCAGCAGTTTAAAGACACTAGCGGCTGTTGACGATACGCAGTATTTT. Translation: CASSLKTLAAVDDTQYF.

This clone was recorded once. J is TRBJ2-3 and V is TRBV27, with 8 bases aligning to TRBD2. Per the germline V gene, CDR1 is MNHEY and CDR2 is SMNVEV (reference sequence). The CDR3 covers 17 residues. The J segment lost 4 bases and the V segment lost 2 bases, leaving 11 bases of the junction unmatched. CDR3 sequence (DNA): TGTGCCAGCAGTTTAATCGGGGGTGGCGGGAGGTCAGATACGCAGTATTTT. Translating gives CASSLIGGGGRSDTQYF.

This rearrangement joins TRBV5-6 to TRBJ1-2, with D possibly being TRBD1 (6 bases). This CDR3 is 15 amino acids long. The germline V gene has CDR1 SGHDT and CDR2 YYEEEE. The germline V and J ends were trimmed by 6 bases and 3 bases, with 18 bases remaining between them. The CDR3 loop is CASTRPGGQYYGYTF. The CDR3, as DNA: TGTGCCAGCACCAGACCCGGGGGGCAGTACTATGGCTACACCTTC.

V and J are TRBV9 and TRBJ2-5; D not certain. CDR1 and CDR2 (germline): SGDLS, YYNGEE. Trimming shortened V by 4 bases and J by 5 bases, and 12 bases separated the two germline ends. The CDR3 loop spans 13 amino acids. The CDR3 loop reads CASSFRVAETQYF. CDR3 sequence (DNA): TGTGCCAGCAGCTTTCGTGTCGCGGAGACCCAGTACTTC.

The chain carries TRBV29-1 and TRBJ2-2, with D perhaps matching TRBD2 (6 bases). Germline loops: CDR1 SQVTM, CDR2 ANQGSEA. Deletions cut 0 bases from V and 5 bases from J, with 19 bases between. This CDR3 has 17 residues. The CDR3 loop is CSVEDPFDPRETGELFF. CDR3 coding DNA: TGCAGCGTTGAAGATCCGTTTGACCCCCGGGAGACCGGGGAGCTGTTTTTT.

The V gene is TRBV13, the J gene TRBJ1-5, with 10 bases aligning to TRBD1. The CDR3 spans 15 residues. Per germline, CDR1 PRHDT and CDR2 FYEKMQ (reference sequence). V dropped 5 bases and J dropped 7; count of bases not matched to a gene: 8. The CDR3 region has the DNA TGTGCCAGCAGCGCCCGACAGGGGGCTGGCCAGCCCCAGCATTTT. Its protein is CASSARQGAGQPQHF.

V usage is TRBV5-1 and J usage is TRBJ2-1; 8 bases agree with TRBD2. V lost 4 bases, J lost 3 bases, and 18 bases stayed unmatched. The CDR3 length is 19 residues. Per the germline V gene, CDR1 is SGHRS and CDR2 is YFSETQ. The CDR3: CASSPGGLVREAYYNEQFF. The CDR3 DNA follows: TGCGCCAGCAGCCCCGGGGGCCTTGTGCGGGAGGCTTACTACAATGAGCAGTTCTTC.

The V call is TRBV4-1, the J call TRBJ1-2; 9 nucleotides align to TRBD1. The CDR3 totals 19 residues. Per germline, CDR1 MGHRA and CDR2 YSYEKL. V gave up 8 bases and J gave up 4 bases; unmatched junction bases: 23. The CDR3 loop is CASFGGTGKNPDTTYGYTF. The CDR3, as DNA: TGCGCCAGCTTTGGGGGGACAGGGAAAAATCCCGACACAACCTATGGCTACACCTTC.

This chain's CDR3 is CASSLTTQGAEGYTF. Here the CDR3 DNA reads TGTGCCAGCAGTTTAACGACCCAGGGGGCGGAGGGCTACACCTTC. The J gene is TRBJ1-2, the V gene TRBV27; TRBD1 matches at 8 bases. The germline V gene encodes CDR1 MNHEY and CDR2 SMNVEV (reference sequence). V trimming: 2 bases; J trimming: 8 bases; junction bases outside the gene matches: 10. This CDR3 is built from 15 residues.

The chain employs TRBV9 and TRBJ2-2; D is possibly TRBD2 (6 bases). CDR1 and CDR2 (germline): SGDLS, YYNGEE. The V end was cut by 0 bases, the J end by 1 base, with 7 bases between. CDR3 length: 15 amino acids. The CDR3 DNA reads as TGTGCCAGCAGCGTAGGGGGAGGGAACACCGGGGAGCTGTTTTTT. Amino acid sequence: CASSVGGGNTGELFF.

V and J are TRBV19 and TRBJ1-5, with D hard to call. Trimming stripped 8 bases from V and 3 bases from J, with 14 bases between. Looked up from germline, CDR1 is LNHDA and CDR2 is SQIVND (reference sequence). This CDR3 has 14 amino acids. The CDR3 spells CASGGRQFNQPQHF. The CDR3 coding sequence is TGTGCCAGTGGAGGAAGGCAGTTCAATCAGCCCCAGCATTTT.

The chain uses TRBV5-1 and TRBJ2-1; D possibly corresponds to TRBD1 (6 bases). V was shortened by 3 bases and J by 8 bases, with 18 bases between the two germline ends. The germline V gene has CDR1 SGHRS and CDR2 YFSETQ. The CDR3 length is 15 residues. The CDR3: CASSSRQGMADEQFF. In nucleotides, the CDR3 is TGCGCCAGCAGCTCACGCCAGGGGATGGCGGATGAGCAGTTCTTC.

The chain uses TRBV30 and TRBJ1-2; 8 positions agree with TRBD1. The CDR3 runs to 13 residues. V was pared by 1 base and J by 4 bases, with 2 bases of the junction left unmatched. Germline V gene data show CDR1 as GTSNPN and CDR2 as SVGIG (reference sequence). The CDR3 reads CAWSEGQVYGYTF. CDR3 nucleotide sequence: TGTGCCTGGAGTGAGGGACAGGTCTATGGCTACACCTTC. Full variable domain (rest looked up from reference TRBV30 and TRBJ1-2): SQTIHQWPATLVQPVGSPLSLECTVEGTSNPNLYWYRQAAGRGLQLLFYSVGIGQISSEVPQNLSASRPQDRQFILSSKKLLLSDSGFYLCAWSEGQVYGYTFGSGTRLTVV.

V is TRBV6-5 and J is TRBJ2-3; TRBD2 is a possible D gene (5 bases). The germline V and J ends were trimmed by 2 bases and 4 bases, with 13 bases remaining between them. The CDR3 is made up of 15 amino acids. Germline loops: CDR1 MNHEY, CDR2 SVGAGI. Here the CDR3 reads CASSYSGSGADTQYF. The CDR3 bases are TGTGCCAGCAGTTACAGTGGGAGTGGCGCAGATACGCAGTATTTT.

This chain connects TRBV30 to TRBJ2-3; 13 nucleotides match TRBD2. Trimming removed 5 bases from V and 0 bases from J; junction bases left unmatched: 8. CDR3 size: 17 residues. Germline CDR1 and CDR2: GTSNPN and SVGIG (reference sequence). CDR3 in DNA: TGTGCCTGGGCTGGACTAGCGGGAGATTCTAGCACAGATACGCAGTATTTT. Translating it yields CAWAGLAGDSSTDTQYF.

The genes are TRBV4-1 and TRBJ2-1, with 12 bases that match TRBD2. This CDR3 is built from 17 residues. From germline, CDR1 is MGHRA and CDR2 YSYEKL. The trim removed 4 bases at V and 4 bases at J, leaving 8 bases unmatched. The chain's CDR3 is CASSRLAGGPGYNEQFF. The CDR3 bases are TGCGCCAGCAGCCGGCTAGCGGGAGGGCCGGGGTACAATGAGCAGTTCTTC.

The chain carries TRBV7-3 and TRBJ2-1; the match to TRBD1 covers 10 bases. This CDR3 has 14 amino acids. V was pared by 5 bases and J by 12 bases, with 10 bases of the junction left unmatched. The germline V gene encodes CDR1 SGHTA and CDR2 FQGTGA. Here the CDR3 reads CASSPGTGVIGQFF. CDR3 in DNA: TGTGCCAGCAGCCCCGGGACAGGGGTTATCGGGCAGTTCTTC.

The chain uses TRBV28 and TRBJ2-3; D not resolved. CDR3 length: 15 amino acids. Deletions cut 3 bases from V and 2 bases from J, with 12 bases between. Germline V gene data show CDR1 as MDHEN and CDR2 as SYDVKM. CDR3 nucleotide sequence: TGTGCCAGCAGTTTGGGCCCACAAATCACAGATACGCAGTATTTT. As protein: CASSLGPQITDTQYF.

The CDR3 here is CASSQDHTGTYGYTF. Here the CDR3 DNA reads TGTGCCAGCAGCCAAGATCACACAGGGACCTATGGCTACACCTTC. The chain links TRBV4-2 to TRBJ1-2; D perhaps matches TRBD1 (6 bases). The V gene's germline CDR1 is LGHNA and CDR2 YNFKEQ. The CDR3 is 15 residues long. V was shortened by 0 bases and J by 4 bases, with 12 bases between the two germline ends.